The rows below give T cell receptor beta chains drawn from one sample of a study of blood T cell repertoires in COVID-19. Assay used: immunoSEQ multiplex PCR; TCRdb lists only in-frame clones, some missing. The table records around 190,000 clones, 65% to 80% of them present only once. The sequenced sample was peripheral blood. These receptors all stem from a woman aged 45-65 years with acute or convalescent COVID-19. The CDR3 runs from the conserved cysteine through the conserved F or W. The D gene is left open where the match is weak. The size entry is marked missing in some rows and otherwise reads once, few, many or a size class.

clone size	V gene	D gene	J gene	CDR3 DNA	CDR3 protein
-	TRBV3-1/TRBV3-2	-	TRBJ1-2	TGTGCCAGCAGCCAAGGACGGGGAACTAACTATGGCTACACCTTC	CASSQGRGTNYGYTF
few	TRBV6-2/TRBV6-3	TRBD1	TRBJ1-6	TGTGCCAGCAGCCTCCGAACGACAGGGGGGGATTCACCCCTCCACTTT	CASSLRTTGGDSPLHF
-	TRBV27	-	TRBJ1-2	TGTGCCAGCAGTTTTAGACGGGAGACTCTTGGGTACACCTTC	CASSFRRETLGYTF
-	TRBV6-6	TRBD1	TRBJ1-6	TGTGCCAGCAGGGACAGGGGGCAGAATTCACCCCTCCACTTT	CASRDRGQNSPLHF
-	TRBV28	TRBD1	TRBJ1-6	TGTGCCAGTAGACAACAGGGGAGTTCACCCCTCCACTTT	CASRQQGSSPLHF
-	TRBV9	-	TRBJ2-1	TGTGCCAGCAGCGGAGGACTCGACAATGAGCAGTTCTTC	CASSGGLDNEQFF
few	TRBV30	-	TRBJ1-2	TGTGCCTGGAGTCTGGGCATTAACTATGGCTACACCTTC	CAWSLGINYGYTF
-	TRBV5-4	TRBD1	TRBJ2-7	TGTGCCAGCAGCTTTAATCAGGGGGCCTACGAGCAGTACTTC	CASSFNQGAYEQYF
-	TRBV7-9	-	TRBJ2-3	TGTGCCAGCAGCTTAGTACTAGTGGATACGCAGTATTTT	CASSLVLVDTQYF
-	TRBV24-1	-	TRBJ1-4	TGTGCCACCAGTGATTCTCGGGGGTATAATGAAAAACTGTTTTTT	CATSDSRGYNEKLFF
few	TRBV30	TRBD2	TRBJ2-5	TGTGCCTGGACTAGCGGGGCCCTCCAAGAGACCCAGTACTTC	CAWTSGALQETQYF
-	TRBV4-3	-	TRBJ2-5	TGCGCCAGCAGCCAAGATACTAGCCGTCAAGAGACCCAGTACTTC	CASSQDTSRQETQYF
-	TRBV20-1	TRBD2	TRBJ2-7	TGCAGTGCTAGTCGGGATTCCGGACTAGGCCACGAGCAGTACTTC	CSASRDSGLGHEQYF
-	TRBV5-5	TRBD2	TRBJ2-7	TGTGCCAGCAGCCCTGCCCATGCGGGGGTTGCGGTCGAGCAGTACTTC	CASSPAHAGVAVEQYF
-	TRBV3-1/TRBV3-2	-	TRBJ1-2	TGTGCCAGCAGCCAAGTGGAGGGCCATGGCTACACCTTC	CASSQVEGHGYTF
-	TRBV4-3	TRBD2	TRBJ2-7	TGCGCCAGCAGCCAGGGTCTAACGGGAGGCTCCTACGAGCAGTACTTC	CASSQGLTGGSYEQYF
-	TRBV10-3	TRBD2	TRBJ2-1	TGTGCCATCAGTGCCTCCACCGGGACTAGCGGGGGCGGCTACAATGAGCAGTTCTTC	CAISASTGTSGGGYNEQFF
-	TRBV19	-	TRBJ2-4	TGTGCCAGTAGTAGGGGGCTCTCAATAAACATTCAGTACTTC	CASSRGLSINIQYF
-	TRBV5-4	-	TRBJ1-2	TGTGCCAGCAGCAAAACAGGGCCGGATGGCTACACCTTC	CASSKTGPDGYTF
-	TRBV15	TRBD2	TRBJ2-3	TGTGCCACCAGCAGAGGTAGCGGGGGTGAGGATACGCAGTATTTT	CATSRGSGGEDTQYF
once	TRBV3-1/TRBV3-2	TRBD1	TRBJ1-2	TGTGCCAGCAGCCAAGATGTCACAGGGGGCGGCTACACCTTC	CASSQDVTGGGYTF
-	TRBV28	-	TRBJ2-7	TGTGCCAGCAGTTTACTAACCTACGAGCAGTACTTC	CASSLLTYEQYF
-	TRBV5-1	-	TRBJ1-3	TGCGCCAGCAGCTTACAGGGCCTTGGGTCTGGAAACACCATATATTTT	CASSLQGLGSGNTIYF
few	TRBV20-1	-	TRBJ2-7	TGCAGTGCTAGTGTACCCAGAGGGCCCTACGAGCAGTACTTC	CSASVPRGPYEQYF
once	TRBV5-1	-	TRBJ1-5	TGCGCCAGCAGCTTGGGGGCCGGGGTCAATCAGCCCCAGCATTTT	CASSLGAGVNQPQHF
-	TRBV4-1	TRBD1	TRBJ2-7	TGCGCCAGCAGTCTCCTCAGGGGGCAAAACGAGCAGTACTTC	CASSLLRGQNEQYF
-	TRBV5-1	TRBD1	TRBJ1-1	TGCGCCAGCAGCTTGGGGACAGGTTCTGAAGCTTTCTTT	CASSLGTGSEAFF
-	TRBV15	TRBD1	TRBJ1-5	TGTGCCACCAGCAAAACACGAGGGACAGGGAATCAGCCCCAGCATTTT	CATSKTRGTGNQPQHF
-	TRBV30	-	TRBJ2-1	TGTGCCGGAGTCGGTGAAGGGACTGGCAAGAATGAGCAGTTCTTC	CAGVGEGTGKNEQFF
few	TRBV5-1	TRBD1	TRBJ1-2	TGCGCCAGCAGCTCACCAGGCGGACAGGGAGTATATGGCTACACCTTC	CASSSPGGQGVYGYTF
once	TRBV6-6	-	TRBJ1-4	TGTGCCAGCAGTTATAGAGCTAATGAAAAACTGTTTTTT	CASSYRANEKLFF
once	TRBV9	-	TRBJ2-1	TGTGCCAGCAGCGTAAGACTAGGAGTTGAGCAGTTCTTC	CASSVRLGVEQFF
-	TRBV3-1/TRBV3-2	-	TRBJ2-1	TGTGCCAGCAGCCAAGATGCCAGACTTTCTTCGTACGGGCAGTTCTTC	CASSQDARLSSYGQFF
once	TRBV12-3/TRBV12-4	-	TRBJ2-2	TGTGCCAGCAAACCAGGGTCCGGCGGGGAGCTGTTTTTT	CASKPGSGGELFF
-	TRBV19	-	TRBJ1-1	TGTGCCAGTAGTATTCTAGGGAACACTGAAGCTTTCTTT	CASSILGNTEAFF